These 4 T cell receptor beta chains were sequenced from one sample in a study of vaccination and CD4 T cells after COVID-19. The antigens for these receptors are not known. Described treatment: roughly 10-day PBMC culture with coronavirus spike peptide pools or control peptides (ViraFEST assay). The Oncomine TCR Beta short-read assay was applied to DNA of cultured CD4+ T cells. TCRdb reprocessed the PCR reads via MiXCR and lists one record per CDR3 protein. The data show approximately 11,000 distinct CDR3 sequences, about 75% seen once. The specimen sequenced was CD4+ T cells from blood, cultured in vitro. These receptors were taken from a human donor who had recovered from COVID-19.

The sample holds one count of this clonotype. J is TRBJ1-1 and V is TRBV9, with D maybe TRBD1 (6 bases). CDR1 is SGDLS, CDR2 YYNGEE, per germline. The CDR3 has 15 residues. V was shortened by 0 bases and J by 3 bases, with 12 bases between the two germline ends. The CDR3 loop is CASSVVGGLDTEAFF. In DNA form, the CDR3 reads TGTGCCAGCAGCGTAGTAGGGGGGCTGGACACTGAAGCTTTCTTT.

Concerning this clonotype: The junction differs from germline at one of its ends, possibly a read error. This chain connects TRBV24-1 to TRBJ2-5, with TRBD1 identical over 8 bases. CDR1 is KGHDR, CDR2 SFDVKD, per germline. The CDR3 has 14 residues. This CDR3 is CASSPWTGQETQYF. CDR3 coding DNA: TGTGCCAGCAGTCCATGGACAGGGCAAGAGACCCAGTACTTC.

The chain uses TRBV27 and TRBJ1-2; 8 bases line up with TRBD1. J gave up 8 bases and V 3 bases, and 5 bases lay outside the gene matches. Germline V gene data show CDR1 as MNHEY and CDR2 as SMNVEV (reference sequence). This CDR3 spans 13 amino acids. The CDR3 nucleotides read TGTGCCAGCAGTTTGGACAGGGCCGGGGGCTACACCTTC. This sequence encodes CASSLDRAGGYTF.

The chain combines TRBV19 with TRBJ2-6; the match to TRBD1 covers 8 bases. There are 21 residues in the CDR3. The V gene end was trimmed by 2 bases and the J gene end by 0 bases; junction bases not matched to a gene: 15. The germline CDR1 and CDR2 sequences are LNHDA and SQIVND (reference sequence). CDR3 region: CASSITTPRTGIRSGANVLTF. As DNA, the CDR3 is TGTGCCAGTAGTATAACAACCCCGCGGACAGGGATACGCTCTGGGGCCAACGTCCTGACTTTC.